This section outlines one TCR beta chain sequence together with its context. Its antigen remains unidentified. No qualities accompany the bases; no much larger clone lies one base away. Using the deep immunoSEQ assay, multiplex PCR amplified TCR CDR3 regions from genomic DNA. Extracted genomic DNA from each cell subset was spread evenly across all wells of several immunoSEQ 96-well plates, with each plate serving as a replicate. For sorted subsets, each replicate PCR was loaded with roughly 200 ng genomic DNA, equivalent to some 31,000 T cell genomes. Purified libraries were quantified with a Qubit 3.0 fluorometer, sized on a Bioanalyzer 2100, and re-quantified with the KAPA Library Quantification kit. Each immunoSEQ 96-well plate was sequenced on its own single-read 150-cycle Illumina NextSeq 550 flow cell. On the study's bioinformatics: Because only junctional sequences without quality scores were contained in the immunoSEQ output, filtering matching that applied to full-length reads could not be performed. To assign V/J genes and CDR3, sequences were annotated using PyIR, a Python wrapper for IgBLAST v1.9, with IMGT germline references. Reads were removed for weak V/J assignments (E-value above 1e-6), missing CDR3, stop codons, out-of-frame junctions, or ambiguous translated residues. A V3J clonotype was defined by an identical inferred V gene, J gene, and CDR3 amino acid sequence. To compute the percentage overlap between repertoires, the number of shared unique clonotypes was divided by the size of the smaller repertoire. Repertoire richness was assessed with RTK rarefaction, the Chao1 estimator, and Recon v2.1 estimates of unobserved clonotypes. Generation probabilities for all TCRbeta clonotypes obtained by the gDNA method from several donors were computed using OLGA. TCRdb obtained this table from immuneACCESS and retained in-frame rearrangements with V and J assigned. These tables miss some clones; where compared with another copy, unresolved V genes account for less than half of the shortfall, and the remainder is unexplained. V and J calls and clone size are as listed in that table; D and trimming were resolved from the DNA. The sample table shows more than 2 million clones, and about 95% are seen once. Roughly 1.1% of the sample rests with the top ten.

This sample is drawn from a study of shared clonotypes between healthy human individuals (TCRdb year 2020). A note on the overall study: A couple of women and a few men aged 18 to 49 years were included in the cohort. For each donor, three plates each were used for CD4 naive and CD4 memory, two plates were used for CD8 naive, and one plate was used for CD8 memory. To estimate repertoire size and how much clonotypes are shared between individuals, the study performed deep sequencing of blood TCR repertoires from five healthy adults. Libraries were prepared and TCR repertoires were sequenced by different laboratories using diverse techniques, in order to increase sequencing depth and limit assay-specific biases. Between about 0.8 and 9 billion PBMCs per donor were obtained by leukapheresis. Study-wide conclusions, independent of this receptor: Larger estimated clonotype richness was generally found for naive subsets than for memory subsets. Sampling was limited to blood, and TCR repertoires in tissue likely differ from TCR repertoires in blood. Incomplete sequencing was indicated by rarefaction of sorted-subset datasets, despite the large sequencing depth. Sharing across a few donors was observed for about 5% of naive CD4, about 4% of naive CD8, 2.3% of memory CD4, and roughly 0.4% of memory CD8 clonotypes. Compared with non-shared clonotypes, clonotypes shared by all four sorted-subset donors had higher generation probabilities. Because the study included only a small number of donors, the genetic and exposure-history diversity represented was limited. Based on pairwise subsampling, the degree of clonotype sharing among donors was expected to be affected by sequencing depth.

The CDR3 runs 14 amino acids, cysteine and phenylalanine included. Only CDR3 DNA is held: 42 bases, read in frame from base 1. The germline V gene gives CDR1 as SGHAT and CDR2 as FQNNGV. V is cut by 8 bases and J by 4 bases, and the space between the germline ends is 15 bases. CD8 naive samples consisted of CD45RO-negative cells that were positively selected for CCR7, yielding a CD45RA+CCR7+ population without TemRA cells. The donors were healthy, HIV-negative adults with no recently reported acute infections or vaccinations. Only Caucasian adults living in Nashville, Tennessee, USA were represented among the donors. Blood was collected by leukapheresis, and PBMCs were isolated by Ficoll-Histopaque density gradient centrifugation and then cryopreserved in liquid nitrogen vapor phase. Analytical flow cytometry was used to check the purity and quantity of every magnetically sorted T cell population. Genomic DNA was isolated from each sorted fraction and quantified by UV absorbance on a Nanodrop 2000c.

The chain uses TRBV11-2 and TRBJ2-1, with TRBD1 tentatively as D gene (5 bases match). Sequences were obtained from naive CD8+ T cells sorted from blood. Reading the label with the study, this specimen's cell subset or site is: CD45RA+CCR7+. The TCR originated in a man aged 18 to 30 in good health. Read as DNA, the sequence is TGTGCCAGCCGAGTGACTGGGGCATACAATGAGCAGTTCTTC. Translation gives CASRVTGAYNEQFF.